This TCR beta chain was observed in a study of response to subunit inactivated influenza vaccine. Findings and caveats of the study: Only a handful of new T cells, the authors suggested, are recruited with each seasonal influenza vaccination.

Comments on this clonotype: Its specificity is not known.

There are 15 residues in the CDR3. From germline, CDR1 is MDHEN and CDR2 SYDVKM. J was trimmed by 4 bases and V by 4 bases; bases with no gene match: 4. MiXCR was run by TCRdb on the RT-PCR reads, yielding one entry per CDR3 protein. The table has about 520,000 distinct CDR3 sequences, about 25% seen once. The gene calls are TRBV28 and TRBJ2-2; TRBD2 aligns across 9 bases. The sequence derives from a man in his forties or fifties who received an inactivated influenza vaccine. The starting material was CD4+ T cells sorted from PBMCs, obtained roughly 5 days after vaccination. The DNA of the CDR3 is TGTGCCAGCAGTTACATGACTAGCGGCACCGGGGAGCTGTTTTTT. It is translated as CASSYMTSGTGELFF.